This TCR beta chain was recovered during a study of beta chain features in type 1 diabetes. Study findings and constraints: There was a possibility that cDNA sequencing over-represented cells with high TCR expression. PCR might pick shorter templates more often, in the same way for patients and controls. Researchers report that Type 1 diabetes patients had moderately but significantly shorter TCRB CDR3s across all four CD4+ subsets.

A note on this clone: Its antigen is as yet unknown.

Sequencing targeted expressed TCRB transcripts, as all isolated RNA had been reverse transcribed. TCRdb's copy holds only in-frame clones and misses some; the assay was immunoSEQ multiplex PCR. This sample has over 350,000 clones, with roughly 16% found just once. CDR3 length: 15 residues. Germline CDR1 and CDR2: MGHDK and SYGVNS. V was pared by 1 base and J by 7 bases, with 16 bases between. Sorted CD4+ subsets: naive, central memory, regulatory, stem cell-like memory (CD45RO/CCR7/CD25/CD127/CD95/CD27 panel). The sample was naive CD4+ T cells from blood. This TCR was recovered from a woman between 18 and 29 years old in good health. The rearrangement joins TRBV25-1 to TRBJ1-1; perhaps TRBD1 as D (5 bases). The CDR3 loop is CASSESGGRGIEAFF. The DNA of the CDR3 is TGTGCCAGCAGTGAATCGGGAGGGAGGGGAATTGAAGCTTTCTTT. Full variable domain (remainder filled in from reference TRBV25-1 and TRBJ1-1): EADIYQTPRYLVIGTGKKITLECSQTMGHDKMYWYQQDPGMELHLIHYSYGVNSTEKGDLSSESTVSRIRTEHFPLTLESARPSHTSQYLCASSESGGRGIEAFFGQGTRLTVV.